A single TCR beta chain is shown here with its context. As yet, its antigen is unknown. This entry comes from a study of memory CD4+ T cells and cytomegalovirus serostatus. Turning to the study itself: Of the healthy Belgian adults, 9 or 10 were CMV seropositive and 24 seronegative. Study-wide points: Each of 60 to 80 CMV-associated TCRbeta sequences occurred in one to five individuals.

Per the study methods: After removing out-of-frame reads, 2.3 million or so distinct TCRbeta sequences remained. Data came from immunoSEQ multiplex PCR; TCRdb stores just in-frame clones and leaves some out. V, J and clone size were drawn from that table, and D and trimming were deduced from the DNA. The repertoire includes tens of thousands of clones, 79% of them detected once, and 1% to 1.3% sits in the top ten. Single viable CD3+CD4+CD8-CD45RO+ cells were sorted as the memory CD4+ T cells. This CDR3 is 15 amino acids long. The germline V gene has CDR1 LGHNA and CDR2 YSLEER. V trimming: 0 bases; J trimming: 4 bases; junction bases outside the gene matches: 3.

What was sequenced was memory CD4+ T cells from blood. This rearrangement joins TRBV4-3 to TRBJ2-3, with 8 bases aligning to TRBD2. The sequence was obtained from an adult in good health and CMV-seronegative. The CDR3 DNA reads TGCGCCAGCAGCCAAGATCGGACTAGCTCAGATACGCAGTATTTT. Translating gives CASSQDRTSSDTQYF.